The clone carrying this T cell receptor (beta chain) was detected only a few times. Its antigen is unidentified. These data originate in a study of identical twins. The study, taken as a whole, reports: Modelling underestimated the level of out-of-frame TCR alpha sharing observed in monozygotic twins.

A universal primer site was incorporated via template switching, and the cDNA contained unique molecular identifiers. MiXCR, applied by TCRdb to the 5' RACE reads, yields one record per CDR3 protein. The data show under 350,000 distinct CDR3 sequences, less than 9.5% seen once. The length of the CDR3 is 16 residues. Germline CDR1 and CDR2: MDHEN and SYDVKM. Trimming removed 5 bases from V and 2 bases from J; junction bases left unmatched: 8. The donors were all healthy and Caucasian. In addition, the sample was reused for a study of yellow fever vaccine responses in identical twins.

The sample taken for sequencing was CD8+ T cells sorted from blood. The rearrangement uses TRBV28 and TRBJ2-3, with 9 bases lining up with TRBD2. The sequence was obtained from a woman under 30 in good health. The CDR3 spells CASSPQRGEITDTQYF. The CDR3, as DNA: TGTGCCAGCAGTCCTCAGCGGGGGGAAATCACAGATACGCAGTATTTT.